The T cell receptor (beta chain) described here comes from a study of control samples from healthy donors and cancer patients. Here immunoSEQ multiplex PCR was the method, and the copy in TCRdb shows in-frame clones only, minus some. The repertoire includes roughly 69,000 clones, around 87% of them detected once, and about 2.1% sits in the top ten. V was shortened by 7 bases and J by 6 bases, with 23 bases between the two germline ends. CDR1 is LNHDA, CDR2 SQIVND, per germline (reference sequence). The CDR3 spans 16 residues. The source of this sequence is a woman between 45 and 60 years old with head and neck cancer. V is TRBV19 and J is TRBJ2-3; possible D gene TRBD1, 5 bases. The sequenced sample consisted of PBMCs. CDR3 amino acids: CASKGINSPQHDTQYF. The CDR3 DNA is TGTGCCAGTAAGGGGATTAACTCGCCCCAGCATGATACGCAGTATTTT.